What follows are 28 T cell receptor beta chains derived from one specimen sequenced in a study of T cell clonotyping in hematopoietic cell transplantation. Some clones are missing from TCRdb's copy, which holds only in-frame ones; the method was immunoSEQ multiplex PCR. This table has tens of thousands of clones, 86% appearing once. Documented time point: recipient sample about 28 days before transplant, after cytoreduction. This specimen consisted of peripheral blood mononuclear cells, obtained before stem cell transplant. These receptors were collected from a man aged 55 to 70 with biphenotypic leukemia. Some clones in this sample may be carry-over from other donors' samples.

The chain uses TRBV28 and TRBJ1-4; TRBD1 might be the D (6 bases). V lost 6 bases, J lost 5 bases, and 10 bases lay in between. The germline gives CDR1 MDHEN, CDR2 SYDVKM. The CDR3 covers 13 residues. CDR3 sequence (DNA): TGTGCCAGCAGACGGGACATCAATGAAAAACTGTTTTTT. Translation gives CASRRDINEKLFF.

The chain employs TRBV28 and TRBJ2-7, with TRBD2 matching over 9 bases. The CDR3 runs to 14 residues. Per the germline V gene, CDR1 is MDHEN and CDR2 is SYDVKM. The V segment lost 7 bases and the J segment 2 bases; nucleotides outside the gene matches: 6. DNA of the CDR3: TGTGCCAGCACCAGTAGCGGGAGCGCCTACGAGCAGTACTTC. It codes for CASTSSGSAYEQYF.

The chain joins TRBV7-2 to TRBJ2-7; 7 bases are shared with TRBD1. This CDR3 comprises 14 residues. Germline V gene data show CDR1 as SGHTA and CDR2 as FQGNSA. V gave up 3 bases and J gave up 3 bases; unmatched junction bases: 5. CDR3 sequence: CASSFLQGDYEQYF. The DNA of the CDR3 is TGTGCCAGCAGCTTTTTGCAGGGGGACTACGAGCAGTACTTC.

V gene TRBV10-3 combines with J gene TRBJ1-2; the D gene is possibly TRBD1 (5 bases). With 8 bases removed from V and 5 bases from J, the gap between germline ends came to 15 bases. The germline V gene encodes CDR1 ENHRY and CDR2 SYGVKD. CDR3 size: 13 residues. The CDR3 is CAISRALGYGYTF. The CDR3 nucleotides read TGTGCCATCTCCAGGGCCCTAGGGTATGGCTACACCTTC.

J is TRBJ2-2 and V is TRBV5-1; no clear D gene. This CDR3 is 15 amino acids long. V was trimmed by 0 bases and J by 11 bases, leaving 17 bases between them. Germline V CDR1 and CDR2: SGHRS, YFSETQ. The CDR3: CASSLEFASGPELFF. The DNA of the CDR3 is TGCGCCAGCAGCTTGGAGTTTGCGTCCGGACCAGAGCTGTTTTTT.

The genes are TRBV19 and TRBJ2-7, with D perhaps being TRBD1 or TRBD2 (5 bases each). The CDR3 loop spans 13 amino acids. CDR1 and CDR2 from the germline V gene are LNHDA and SQIVND (reference sequence). With 6 bases removed from V and 7 bases from J, the gap between germline ends came to 16 bases. The CDR3 DNA follows: TGTGCCAGTAGCATTAGGGACCTAACGGAGCAGTACTTC. Translation gives CASSIRDLTEQYF.

The chain uses TRBV7-2 and TRBJ1-5; D remains ambiguous. CDR1 is SGHTA and CDR2 is FQGNSA in the germline V gene. V was trimmed by 5 bases and J by 5 bases, leaving 7 bases between them. This CDR3 comprises 12 residues. The DNA for the CDR3 is TGTGCCAGCAGCAGTTACGATCAGCCCCAGCATTTT. This gives the protein CASSSYDQPQHF.

The rearrangement uses TRBV5-6 and TRBJ2-5; a weak D match, TRBD2 (5 bases). Germline V CDR1 and CDR2: SGHDT, YYEEEE. This CDR3 spans 17 amino acids. The V gene lost 0 bases and the J gene lost 2 bases, with 17 bases spanning the gap. The chain's CDR3 is CASSLGIGSRTQETQYF. CDR3 DNA sequence: TGTGCCAGCAGCTTGGGGATCGGTAGCCGGACTCAAGAGACCCAGTACTTC. The whole variable domain, filled in from reference TRBV5-6 and TRBJ2-5, reads DAGVTQSPTHLIKTRGQQVTLRCSPKSGHDTVSWYQQALGQGPQFIFQYYEEEERQRGNFPDRFSGHQFPNYSSELNVNALLLGDSALYLCASSLGIGSRTQETQYFGPGTRLLVL.

The CDR3 nucleotides are TGTGCCAGCAGTTCCTCCGGGACAGGCATCTACGAGCAGTACTTC. It encodes CASSSSGTGIYEQYF. The chain employs TRBV6-6 and TRBJ2-7; 8 bases fit TRBD1. The ends lost 4 bases at V and 3 bases at J; junction bases unmatched: 8. Germline V gene data show CDR1 as MNHNY and CDR2 as SVGAGI (reference sequence). This CDR3 contains 15 residues.

The chain recombines TRBV5-1 with TRBJ1-5; D not certain. V was cut by 4 bases and J by 7 bases, with 15 bases left in between. Germline V gene sequence: CDR1 SGHRS, CDR2 YFSETQ. The CDR3 consists of 14 residues. The DNA for the CDR3 is TGCGCCAGCAGCCCGGACCGTTCGGGGCAGCCCCAGCATTTT. Its protein is CASSPDRSGQPQHF.

V is TRBV5-6 and J is TRBJ2-3, with D possibly being TRBD2 (7 bases). The CDR3 consists of 15 residues. Trimming pared 2 bases from V and 1 base from J, leaving 11 bases between. CDR1 SGHDT and CDR2 YYEEEE come from the germline V gene. CDR3 sequence reads: CASSLGGGRTDTQYF. The CDR3 bases are TGTGCCAGCAGCTTAGGGGGAGGGCGCACAGATACGCAGTATTTT.

J is TRBJ1-4 and V is TRBV6-5; D remains unclear. This CDR3 comprises 12 residues. The germline V gene has CDR1 MNHEY and CDR2 SVGAGI. V lost 5 bases, J lost 6 bases, and 7 bases lay in between. Here the CDR3 DNA reads TGTGCCAGCAGTGGGAGGGATGAAAAACTGTTTTTT. This codes for CASSGRDEKLFF.

The V and J genes are TRBV25-1 and TRBJ2-2; D is unclear. The V gene's germline CDR1 is MGHDK and CDR2 SYGVNS. The V and J ends lost 5 bases and 4 bases respectively, with 2 bases between them. The CDR3 contains 11 residues. This chain's CDR3 is CASSFTGELFF. The CDR3 nucleotides read TGTGCCAGCAGTTTCACCGGGGAGCTGTTTTTT.

CDR3 sequence: CASSDRGLNEKLFF. The DNA of the CDR3 is TGTGCCAGCAGTGACAGGGGGCTAAATGAAAAACTGTTTTTT. The chain joins TRBV6-1 to TRBJ1-4, with 8 positions matching TRBD1. From germline, CDR1 is MNHNS and CDR2 SASEGT. The CDR3 length is 14 residues. The V and J ends lost 3 bases and 5 bases, in that order; junction bases with no gene match: 2.

The chain combines TRBV4-1 with TRBJ1-1, with D perhaps TRBD1 (5 bases). Germline loops: CDR1 MGHRA, CDR2 YSYEKL. The V gene lost 4 bases and the J gene lost 1 base, with 16 bases spanning the gap. CDR3 length: 16 amino acids. This chain's CDR3 is CASSPSKTTGNTEAFF. The CDR3 nucleotides are TGCGCCAGCAGCCCTTCCAAAACTACAGGGAACACTGAAGCTTTCTTT.

The gene calls are TRBV28 and TRBJ1-4, with D unresolved. The CDR3 is made up of 13 amino acids. CDR1 and CDR2 from the germline V gene are MDHEN and SYDVKM. With 2 bases removed from V and 7 bases from J, the gap between germline ends came to 8 bases. This CDR3 is CASSLVKGEKLFF. The CDR3 DNA reads as TGTGCCAGCAGTTTAGTGAAGGGTGAAAAACTGTTTTTT.

CDR3: CASSPTNYGYTF. CDR3 coding DNA: TGTGCCAGCTCACCTACTAACTATGGCTACACCTTC. The chain is built from TRBV18 and TRBJ1-2; D not resolved. CDR1 is KGHSH, CDR2 LQKENI, per germline. The CDR3 sequence is 12 residues long. The V end lost 3 bases, the J end lost 0 bases, and 2 bases lay between the germline ends.

Here the CDR3 reads CSVSGRGTFRETQYF. CDR3 coding DNA: TGCAGCGTCTCCGGCCGGGGCACATTCCGAGAGACCCAGTACTTC. This chain connects TRBV29-1 to TRBJ2-5; D is tentatively TRBD1 or TRBD2 (5 bases each). From germline, CDR1 is SQVTM and CDR2 ANQGSEA. The CDR3 length is 15 residues. V gave up 6 bases and J gave up 4 bases, with 21 bases separating them.

This chain links TRBV19 with TRBJ2-3; no clear D. This CDR3 has 15 amino acids. V was clipped by 1 base and J by 3 bases, with 11 bases between them. The germline V gene has CDR1 LNHDA and CDR2 SQIVND (reference sequence). CDR3 in DNA: TGTGCCAGTAGTATAGGTGGGCTGGAGACAGATACGCAGTATTTT. Encoded protein: CASSIGGLETDTQYF.

J is TRBJ1-4 and V is TRBV11-3; TRBD1 might be the D (5 bases). The germline V gene encodes CDR1 SGHNT and CDR2 YENEEA. The CDR3 has 14 residues. Trimming left V 9 bases short and J 7 bases short, with 18 bases between. The CDR3 spells CASRSGDQGEKLFF. The CDR3 nucleotides read TGTGCCAGTCGATCGGGGGATCAAGGTGAAAAACTGTTTTTT.

In this sample, this clone turned up a few times. The chain employs TRBV28 and TRBJ1-1; 8 bases match TRBD1. Unmatched junction bases numbered 9, after V lost 3 bases and J lost 6 bases. Per germline, CDR1 MDHEN and CDR2 SYDVKM. This CDR3 is 15 amino acids long. The CDR3 reads CASSFRGQAGPEAFF. The DNA of the CDR3 is TGTGCCAGCAGTTTTAGGGGACAGGCAGGCCCTGAAGCTTTCTTT.

This clone was seen a single time. J is TRBJ2-7 and V is TRBV11-1; possible D gene TRBD1, 6 bases. Per germline, CDR1 SGHAT and CDR2 FQDESV (reference sequence). V lost 2 bases to trimming and J lost 2 bases, with 13 bases between them. This CDR3 contains 15 residues. Written as DNA, the CDR3 is TGTGCCAGCAGCTTACGTTCCCGGGACACCTACGAGCAGTACTTC. It yields the protein CASSLRSRDTYEQYF. Supplemented by reference TRBV11-1 and TRBJ2-7, the full variable domain reads EAEVAQSPRYKITEKSQAVAFWCDPISGHATLYWYRQILGQGPELLVQFQDESVVDDSQLPKDRFSAERLKGVDSTLKIQPAELGDSAMYLCASSLRSRDTYEQYFGPGTRLTVT.

V and J are TRBV19 and TRBJ2-5; 7 positions agree with TRBD2. Unmatched junction bases numbered 3, after V lost 4 bases and J lost 4 bases. There are 13 residues in the CDR3. Germline CDR1 LNHDA, CDR2 SQIVND (reference sequence). The CDR3 is CASSRQRGETQYF. Here the CDR3 DNA reads TGTGCCAGTAGTAGACAGCGGGGAGAGACCCAGTACTTC. The whole variable domain, remainder taken from reference TRBV19 and TRBJ2-5, is DGGITQSPKYLFRKEGQNVTLSCEQNLNHDAMYWYRQDPGQGLRLIYYSQIVNDFQKGDIAEGYSVSREKKESFPLTVTSAQKNPTAFYLCASSRQRGETQYFGPGTRLLVL.

This clone was found once. The chain uses TRBV19 and TRBJ2-7; D unresolved. Per germline, CDR1 LNHDA and CDR2 SQIVND (reference sequence). The V and J ends lost 3 bases and 6 bases respectively, with 12 bases between them. The CDR3 length is 13 residues. The chain's CDR3 is CASSIRVSAEQYF. The CDR3 coding sequence is TGTGCCAGTAGTATTCGAGTGAGTGCCGAGCAGTACTTC. Filled out from reference TRBV19 and TRBJ2-7, the complete variable domain reads DGGITQSPKYLFRKEGQNVTLSCEQNLNHDAMYWYRQDPGQGLRLIYYSQIVNDFQKGDIAEGYSVSREKKESFPLTVTSAQKNPTAFYLCASSIRVSAEQYFGPGTRLTVT.

The V call is TRBV2, the J call TRBJ1-5; a possible D gene is TRBD1 (6 bases). The length of the CDR3 is 15 residues. Per germline, CDR1 SNHLY and CDR2 FYNNEI. Trimming took 6 bases from V and 3 from J, leaving 15 bases between them. CDR3 sequence reads: CASSPEQGFNQPQHF. The CDR3 coding sequence is TGTGCCAGCAGCCCCGAACAGGGCTTCAATCAGCCCCAGCATTTT.

This clone was recorded once. The chain joins TRBV5-1 to TRBJ2-5, with D possibly matching TRBD1 (5 bases). V lost 2 bases and J 2 bases, leaving 19 bases between the germline ends. The germline gives CDR1 SGHRS, CDR2 YFSETQ. The CDR3 has 17 residues. The CDR3 spells CASSFYFGREIQETQYF. CDR3 in DNA: TGCGCCAGCAGCTTTTACTTTGGCAGGGAAATACAAGAGACCCAGTACTTC. The full variable domain, in which reference TRBV5-1 and TRBJ2-5 provide the parts outside the CDR3, is KAGVTQTPRYLIKTRGQQVTLSCSPISGHRSVSWYQQTPGQGLQFLFEYFSETQRNKGNFPGRFSGRQFSNSRSEMNVSTLELGDSALYLCASSFYFGREIQETQYFGPGTRLLVL.

The V gene is TRBV7-6, the J gene TRBJ1-2; possible D gene TRBD1, 5 bases. The germline CDR1 and CDR2 sequences are SGHVS and FNYEAQ. This CDR3 region has 11 residues. With 5 bases removed from V and 8 bases from J, the gap between germline ends came to 9 bases. CDR3 amino acids: CASSGGSGYTF. The CDR3, as DNA: TGTGCCAGCAGCGGGGGAAGCGGCTACACCTTC.

The chain uses TRBV19 and TRBJ2-3; D unclear. The CDR3 spans 13 residues. The ends were cut back, 1 base at V and 7 bases at J, with 9 bases in the middle. The germline gives CDR1 LNHDA, CDR2 SQIVND (reference sequence). CDR3 coding DNA: TGTGCCAGTAGTATAGTTCCAAGCAATACGCAGTATTTT. As protein: CASSIVPSNTQYF.